The next 27 T cell receptor beta chains were all read from a single sample in a study of blood T cell repertoires in COVID-19 (TCRdb year 2020). The library was made by the immunoSEQ multiplex PCR assay. As stored in TCRdb, this immuneACCESS dataset retains in-frame rearrangements with V and J assigned. A fraction of the clones does not appear; measured against another copy, unresolved V genes explain less than half of the discrepancy, and the remainder lacks a known reason. The sample table lists around 70,000 clones, roughly nine tenths of them with a count of one. The top ten clonotypes cover about 6.8% of the sample. Sequencing used peripheral blood. The receptors here all came from a human donor in a cohort sampled during active COVID-19.

The chain is built from TRBV19 and TRBJ1-1, with no clear D. Germline V gene data show CDR1 as LNHDA and CDR2 as SQIVND (reference sequence). The CDR3 length is 12 residues. The V and J ends lost 2 bases and 3 bases respectively, with 4 bases between them. The CDR3 reads CASSIRDTEAFF. The CDR3 DNA reads TGTGCCAGTAGTATACGCGACACTGAAGCTTTCTTT.

This clone has a single count. This sequence joins TRBV2 and TRBJ2-5; 12 bases align to TRBD2. The V gene end was trimmed by 0 bases and the J gene end by 5 bases; junction bases not matched to a gene: 4. Germline CDR1 is SNHLY and CDR2 is FYNNEI. The CDR3 extends over 16 amino acids. As DNA, the CDR3 is TGTGCCAGCAGTGAAGCACTAGCGGGAGGTGGGGAGACCCAGTACTTC. This translates into CASSEALAGGGETQYF.

The chain combines TRBV6-2 or TRBV6-3 with TRBJ1-1; 7 bases fit TRBD1. This CDR3 region has 15 residues. Unmatched junction bases numbered 7, after V lost 6 bases and J lost 0 bases. Germline values: CDR1 MNHEY, CDR2 SVGEGT. The CDR3 protein is CASSLTGTMNTEAFF. The CDR3 coding sequence is TGTGCCAGCAGCCTGACAGGGACCATGAACACTGAAGCTTTCTTT.

The CDR3 coding sequence is TGCGCCAGCAGCGCTGGTACTGGGCAGGGGGCCACTGAAGCTTTCTTT. Amino acid sequence: CASSAGTGQGATEAFF. The chain carries TRBV5-1 and TRBJ1-1, with 8 bases aligning to TRBD1. V shed 4 bases and J 4 bases; nucleotides not matched to a gene: 12. From germline, CDR1 is SGHRS and CDR2 YFSETQ. The CDR3 covers 16 residues. Full variable domain (rest looked up from reference TRBV5-1 and TRBJ1-1): KAGVTQTPRYLIKTRGQQVTLSCSPISGHRSVSWYQQTPGQGLQFLFEYFSETQRNKGNFPGRFSGRQFSNSRSEMNVSTLELGDSALYLCASSAGTGQGATEAFFGQGTRLTVV.

V and J are TRBV4-3 and TRBJ2-3, with 8 bases matching TRBD1. Trimming at V came to 2 bases and at J to 0 bases, leaving 4 bases not matched to a gene. The germline gives CDR1 LGHNA, CDR2 YSLEER. The CDR3 sequence is 16 residues long. CDR3 bases: TGCGCCAGCAGCCAATTATGGGACAGGAGCACAGATACGCAGTATTTT. Encoded protein: CASSQLWDRSTDTQYF.

This sequence joins TRBV2 and TRBJ1-1; tentatively, D is TRBD1 (6 bases). CDR1 and CDR2 (germline): SNHLY, FYNNEI. The CDR3 has 14 residues. Trimming took 3 bases from V and 11 from J, leaving 19 bases between them. CDR3 sequence (DNA): TGTGCCAGCAGTGAGGAACAGGGTATGAGCTTGGCTTTCTTT. It is translated as CASSEEQGMSLAFF. Using reference TRBV2 and TRBJ1-1 for the parts outside the CDR3, the full variable domain is EPEVTQTPSHQVTQMGQEVILRCVPISNHLYFYWYRQILGQKVEFLVSFYNNEISEKSEIFDDQFSVERPDGSNFTLKIRSTKLEDSAMYFCASSEEQGMSLAFFGQGTRLTVV.

The chain links TRBV28 to TRBJ1-2, with TRBD1 as a possible D gene (5 bases). Trimming shortened V by 8 bases and J by 4 bases, and 17 bases separated the two germline ends. CDR3 length equals 14 residues. CDR1 is MDHEN and CDR2 is SYDVKM in the germline V gene. The CDR3 region has the DNA TGTGCCAGCGATCCAGCCGGGGGGGTCTATGGCTACACCTTC. It translates to CASDPAGGVYGYTF.

The genes are TRBV2 and TRBJ2-7, with TRBD1 matching over 7 bases. V dropped 6 bases and J dropped 8; count of bases not matched to a gene: 7. From germline, CDR1 is SNHLY and CDR2 FYNNEI. CDR3 size: 12 residues. The CDR3 region is CASSPTGFQQYF. Here the CDR3 DNA reads TGTGCCAGCAGCCCGACAGGGTTTCAGCAGTACTTC.

As to this clone: Its ends do not fully match the called genes, so a read error is possible. V is TRBV5-6 and J is TRBJ1-2, with 7 bases that match TRBD1. CDR3 size: 15 residues. Germline CDR1 SGHDT, CDR2 YYEEEE. CDR3 region: CASSSRTGPKYGYTF. In DNA, the CDR3 is TGTGCCAGCAGCTCTCGGACAGGTCCTAAATATGGCTACACCTTC.

This clone has just one count. The CDR3 protein is CATSRDRGGMGGYGYTF. CDR3 sequence (DNA): TGTGCCACCAGCAGAGATCGGGGTGGGATGGGGGGCTATGGCTACACCTTC. The rearrangement joins TRBV15 to TRBJ1-2; tentatively, D is TRBD1 (5 bases). Between the trimmed V and J ends, which lost 0 bases and 4 bases, there was a span of 18 bases. The CDR3 sequence is 17 residues long. Germline lookup yields CDR1 LNHNV and CDR2 YYDKDF (reference sequence).

This clone showed up just once. This rearrangement joins TRBV7-9 to TRBJ2-7; tentatively, D is TRBD2 (7 bases). V gave up 5 bases and J gave up 6 bases, with 20 bases separating them. Looked up from germline, CDR1 is SEHNR and CDR2 is FQNEAQ (reference sequence). The CDR3 loop spans 15 amino acids. The CDR3 spells CASSPRGAGPTEQYF. Written as DNA, the CDR3 is TGTGCCAGCAGCCCCCGGGGGGCCGGGCCTACCGAGCAGTACTTC.

The rearrangement joins TRBV11-2 to TRBJ2-3; 7 nucleotides line up with TRBD2. Trimming removed 2 bases from V and 1 base from J; junction bases left unmatched: 9. In germline, CDR1 is SGHAT, CDR2 FQNNGV. The CDR3 sequence is 17 residues long. DNA of the CDR3: TGTGCCAGCAGCTTACTGGGAGGGACGGGGGGCACAGATACGCAGTATTTT. Translated, it gives CASSLLGGTGGTDTQYF.

CDR3 DNA: TGTGCCTGGCAAAGCGGCAGGCCGTACGAGCAGTACTTC. Protein sequence: CAWQSGRPYEQYF. The genes are TRBV30 and TRBJ2-7, with D possibly matching TRBD2 (5 bases). The germline V gene has CDR1 GTSNPN and CDR2 SVGIG (reference sequence). CDR3 length: 13 amino acids. V shed 5 bases and J shed 4 bases, with 15 bases lying between them.

This chain connects TRBV11-2 to TRBJ1-2; TRBD1 matches at 7 bases. The CDR3 contains 15 residues. Germline CDR1 and CDR2: SGHAT and FQNNGV. J was trimmed by 4 bases and V by 2 bases; bases with no gene match: 7. The CDR3 DNA follows: TGTGCCAGCAGCTTAAACAGGGGATCCTCCTATGGCTACACCTTC. Translating it yields CASSLNRGSSYGYTF.

The chain combines TRBV7-8 with TRBJ2-3, with 9 positions matching TRBD2. The germline V gene encodes CDR1 SGHVS and CDR2 FQNEAQ. Trimming took 0 bases from V and 0 from J; bases not matched to a gene: 7. This CDR3 region has 18 residues. CDR3 nucleotide sequence: TGTGCCAGCAGCTTAGCTGCTGGACTAGCGCCGAGCACAGATACGCAGTATTTT. This translates into CASSLAAGLAPSTDTQYF.

The chain combines TRBV13 with TRBJ2-7, with D tentatively TRBD2 (6 bases). Trimming left V 11 bases short and J 6 bases short, with 14 bases between. Germline CDR1 reads PRHDT; CDR2 reads FYEKMQ (reference sequence). The CDR3 runs to 11 residues. The CDR3 DNA follows: TGTGCCGGGGGGACCCTAGCCGAGCAGTACTTC. Protein: CAGGTLAEQYF.

This sequence joins TRBV5-4 and TRBJ1-2; 8 bases line up with TRBD1. Trimming removed 4 bases from V and 3 bases from J; junction bases left unmatched: 5. Germline-derived CDR1 and CDR2 are SGHNT and YYREEE (reference sequence). This CDR3 region has 14 residues. CDR3 coding DNA: TGTGCCAGCAGCCCCCAGGGGGCTCACTATGGCTACACCTTC. Its protein product is CASSPQGAHYGYTF.

The chain is built from TRBV24-1 and TRBJ1-5; maybe TRBD1 (6 bases). Germline-derived CDR1 and CDR2 are KGHDR and SFDVKD. The CDR3 is 16 amino acids. Trimming cost V 4 bases and J 0 bases, with 12 bases left between them. This CDR3 is CATSDQRTASNQPQHF. CDR3 nucleotides: TGTGCCACCAGTGACCAAAGGACAGCTAGCAATCAGCCCCAGCATTTT.

The chain joins TRBV19 to TRBJ2-5; 11 bases are shared with TRBD2. Trimming removed 7 bases from V and 2 bases from J; junction bases left unmatched: 6. In germline, CDR1 is LNHDA, CDR2 SQIVND (reference sequence). This CDR3 spans 15 amino acids. The CDR3 is CASTRTSGGQETQYF. CDR3 nucleotide sequence: TGTGCCAGTACCAGAACTAGCGGGGGACAAGAGACCCAGTACTTC. Supplemented by reference TRBV19 and TRBJ2-5, the full variable domain reads DGGITQSPKYLFRKEGQNVTLSCEQNLNHDAMYWYRQDPGQGLRLIYYSQIVNDFQKGDIAEGYSVSREKKESFPLTVTSAQKNPTAFYLCASTRTSGGQETQYFGPGTRLLVL.

The chain is built from TRBV2 and TRBJ1-1, with a weak D call TRBD1 (5 bases). CDR1 is SNHLY and CDR2 is FYNNEI in the germline V gene. The ends were cut back, 6 bases at V and 3 bases at J, with 14 bases in the middle. This CDR3 has 14 amino acids. The CDR3 here is CASRASSGDTEAFF. The CDR3 bases are TGTGCCAGCAGGGCCTCATCGGGGGACACTGAAGCTTTCTTT.

The chain employs TRBV21-1 and TRBJ2-1; the DNA was not compared with TRBD2, the D call given in the table. TRBV21-1 corresponds to a pseudogene. The CDR3 sequence is 21 residues long. The CDR3 protein is CASSKGWTGLAPGYSYNEQFF. CDR3 DNA sequence: TGTGCCAGCAGCAAAGGGTGGACGGGACTAGCGCCAGGGTACTCCTACAATGAGCAGTTCTTC.

CDR3 sequence: CASSRTLGTSGAGTDTQYF. The CDR3 nucleotides are TGCGCCAGCAGCCGGACCTTAGGGACTAGCGGGGCTGGCACAGATACGCAGTATTTT. The chain links TRBV4-3 to TRBJ2-3; 13 bases map to TRBD2. This CDR3 region has 19 residues. Trimming cost V 4 bases and J 1 base; bases outside gene matches: 11. Germline lookup yields CDR1 LGHNA and CDR2 YSLEER.

A few counts support this clone. V is TRBV2 and J is TRBJ1-1; 7 nucleotides align to TRBD1. Germline assignment: CDR1 SNHLY and CDR2 FYNNEI. V lost 3 bases, J lost 4 bases, and 14 bases stayed unmatched. The CDR3 spans 17 residues. The chain's CDR3 is CASSEGPLTGSGTEAFF. The CDR3 bases are TGTGCCAGCAGTGAGGGCCCTTTGACAGGGAGTGGCACTGAAGCTTTCTTT.

This chain connects TRBV19 to TRBJ2-2; D uncertain. The CDR3 runs to 13 residues. Germline-derived CDR1 and CDR2 are LNHDA and SQIVND (reference sequence). V was pared by 6 bases and J by 8 bases, with 13 bases between. CDR3 sequence reads: CASSHPRSGELFF. DNA for the CDR3: TGTGCCAGTAGCCACCCCCGGTCGGGGGAGCTGTTTTTT.

J is TRBJ2-1 and V is TRBV11-2, with 8 bases identical to TRBD2. The CDR3 sequence is 15 residues long. CDR1 and CDR2 from the germline V gene are SGHAT and FQNNGV. Losses at the gene ends were 5 bases for V and 9 bases for J; bases not matched to a gene: 12. The chain's CDR3 is CASSPTRGGSGEQFF. The CDR3 bases are TGTGCCAGCAGCCCCACCCGGGGGGGGTCGGGTGAGCAGTTCTTC.

This clone appeared a single time. This chain connects TRBV2 to TRBJ2-7; 9 nucleotides match TRBD2. The germline CDR1 and CDR2 sequences are SNHLY and FYNNEI. The CDR3 consists of 14 residues. The ends lost 4 bases at V and 5 bases at J; junction bases unmatched: 6. CDR3 DNA: TGTGCCAGCAGTGGACGGACTAGCGAAAACGAGCAGTACTTC. Its protein product is CASSGRTSENEQYF.

The chain is built from TRBV4-1 and TRBJ1-2; 9 nucleotides match TRBD1. Trimming at V came to 8 bases and at J to 4 bases, leaving 8 bases not matched to a gene. The CDR3 has 14 amino acids. Germline loops: CDR1 MGHRA, CDR2 YSYEKL. Here the CDR3 reads CASGKDRGIYGYTF. The CDR3 DNA reads TGCGCCAGCGGCAAAGACAGGGGGATCTATGGCTACACCTTC.